A selection of T cell receptor beta chains follows, all from one sample in a study of shared clonotypes between healthy human individuals. Sequenced by immunoSEQ multiplex PCR; TCRdb stores in-frame clones only, minus some. The sample consists of approximately 510,000 clones, approximately 85% of them appearing once. The specimen sequenced was PBMCs. The receptors shown here come from a woman aged 40 to 49 in good health. Some clones in this sample may be carry-over from other donors' samples. The CDR3 runs from the conserved cysteine through the conserved F or W. Fields, in order: V gene, D gene, clone size, J gene, CDR3 DNA, CDR3 protein. The D gene is left open where the match is weak. Not every row has a clone size; where given, it reads once, few, many or a size class.

>TRBV10-3|.|few|TRBJ2-2
TGTGCCATCGCGGCTCCGGGGGTTACCGGGGAGCTGTTTTTT
CAIAAPGVTGELFF
>TRBV4-1|.|.|TRBJ2-7
TGCGCCAGCAGCCAAGGGACCCAATACGAGCAGTACTTC
CASSQGTQYEQYF
>TRBV28|.|.|TRBJ1-5
TGTGCCAGCAGAAAAACCACACGGTCAAGTGGACAGCCCCAGCATTTT
CASRKTTRSSGQPQHF
>TRBV28|.|.|TRBJ2-1
TGTGCCAGCAGTTCGGGGGGCGGGGACAATGAGCAGTTCTTC
CASSSGGGDNEQFF
>TRBV11-2|TRBD1|.|TRBJ1-1
TGTGCCAGCAGTCCTTTGACAGGGGGCATGGACACTGAAGCTTTCTTT
CASSPLTGGMDTEAFF
>TRBV19|.|.|TRBJ2-3
TGTGCCAGTACCGACCGGGGGGCGGGCACAGATACGCAGTATTTT
CASTDRGAGTDTQYF
>TRBV28|.|.|TRBJ1-2
TGTGCCAGCAGTTTATGGGCCGGGGTCTATGGCTACACCTTC
CASSLWAGVYGYTF
>TRBV5-1|TRBD2|.|TRBJ2-5
TGCGCCAGCAGCTTGGGGCTAGCGGGAACAGAGACCCAGTACTTC
CASSLGLAGTETQYF
>TRBV5-1|.|.|TRBJ2-6
TGCGCCAGCAGCTTGGTAGTAGGGGCCGGGGCCAACGTCCTGACTTTC
CASSLVVGAGANVLTF
>TRBV27|.|.|TRBJ2-2
TGTGCCAGCAGTTTATGGGGGCCACGCACCGGGGAGCTGTTTTTT
CASSLWGPRTGELFF
>TRBV2|.|.|TRBJ1-5
TGTGCCAGCAACGGCGATAGCAATCAGCCCCAGCATTTT
CASNGDSNQPQHF
>TRBV5-1|.|.|TRBJ1-1
TGCGCCAGCAGCTTGACCATCGGGACGTCAAAGCTGGCTTTCTTT
CASSLTIGTSKLAFF
>TRBV9|TRBD2|.|TRBJ2-2
TGTGCCAGCAGCCTCAGACTAGCGGGAGGTGTGAACACCGGGGAGCTGTTTTTT
CASSLRLAGGVNTGELFF
>TRBV21-1|.|.|TRBJ2-1
TGTGCCAGCAGCAAAAACCCTCCCGGGGTGCGGGATGAGCAGTTCTTC
CASSKNPPGVRDEQFF
>TRBV5-4|TRBD1|.|TRBJ1-2
TGTGCCAGCAGCTCCGGGACAGGAGACTATGGCTACACCTTC
CASSSGTGDYGYTF
>TRBV30|.|.|TRBJ1-5
TGTGCCTGGAGTCATTTGGGGTCCTATCAGCCCCAGCATTTT
CAWSHLGSYQPQHF
>TRBV7-6|.|few|TRBJ2-2
TGTGCCAGCAGCTCCGAGGAGGTCACCGGGGAGCTGTTTTTT
CASSSEEVTGELFF
>TRBV25-1|.|.|TRBJ1-1
TGTGCCAGCGGAGGGGGGCTGGGTACTGAAGCTTTCTTT
CASGGGLGTEAFF
>TRBV4-2|TRBD1|.|TRBJ1-2
TGTGCCAGCAGCCAGCTGCCGACAGGGGGGGATGGCTACACCTTC
CASSQLPTGGDGYTF
>TRBV9|.|.|TRBJ2-7
TGTGCCAGCAGCGCCCGCAGGGGGGTGGGCGAGCAGTACTTC
CASSARRGVGEQYF
>TRBV6-1|.|.|TRBJ1-1
TGTGCCAGCAGTGAAGATGGGGGGTACACTGAAGCTTTCTTT
CASSEDGGYTEAFF
>TRBV27|TRBD2|once|TRBJ2-1
TGTGCCACCGGCGGGCTAGCGGGAGGGGAGGACAATGAGCAGTTCTTC
CATGGLAGGEDNEQFF
>TRBV11-2|.|.|TRBJ2-7
TGTGCCAGCAGCTCCCCGTCCGGGGGCTACGAGCAGTACTTC
CASSSPSGGYEQYF